Here is one T cell receptor beta chain with its context. The antigen is undetermined. This record belongs to a study of radiation and T cells in renal cell carcinoma. Study-wide context: Nephrectomy followed 15 Gy stereotactic body radiation by 4 weeks.

As to time point: baseline pretreatment blood. Treatment noted: 15 Gy SBRT to primary tumor, nephrectomy 4 weeks later. The V gene's germline CDR1 is LNHNV and CDR2 YYDKDF (reference sequence). The CDR3 covers 17 residues. V lost 5 bases to trimming and J lost 1 base; unmatched junction nucleotides: 8. Study outcomes and limitations: Top tumor clonotypes rose in blood 2 weeks post-radiation, then contracted. Without pretreatment biopsies, baseline tumor clonotype presence was undetermined.

Assay: immunoSEQ multiplex PCR; the TCRdb copy retains only in-frame clones and omits some. The top ten hold 4.1% of the sample, which has about 150,000 clones, about 87% seen once. The chain links TRBV15 to TRBJ2-2; 9 nucleotides agree with TRBD1. The specimen comprised blood, sampled from a patient whose treatment included radiotherapy and nephrectomy. The sequence derives from a woman between 65 and 79 years old with renal cell carcinoma. The CDR3 loop is CATSHTPGQGNTGELFF. CDR3 DNA sequence: TGTGCCACCAGCCACACCCCGGGACAGGGGAACACCGGGGAGCTGTTTTTT.